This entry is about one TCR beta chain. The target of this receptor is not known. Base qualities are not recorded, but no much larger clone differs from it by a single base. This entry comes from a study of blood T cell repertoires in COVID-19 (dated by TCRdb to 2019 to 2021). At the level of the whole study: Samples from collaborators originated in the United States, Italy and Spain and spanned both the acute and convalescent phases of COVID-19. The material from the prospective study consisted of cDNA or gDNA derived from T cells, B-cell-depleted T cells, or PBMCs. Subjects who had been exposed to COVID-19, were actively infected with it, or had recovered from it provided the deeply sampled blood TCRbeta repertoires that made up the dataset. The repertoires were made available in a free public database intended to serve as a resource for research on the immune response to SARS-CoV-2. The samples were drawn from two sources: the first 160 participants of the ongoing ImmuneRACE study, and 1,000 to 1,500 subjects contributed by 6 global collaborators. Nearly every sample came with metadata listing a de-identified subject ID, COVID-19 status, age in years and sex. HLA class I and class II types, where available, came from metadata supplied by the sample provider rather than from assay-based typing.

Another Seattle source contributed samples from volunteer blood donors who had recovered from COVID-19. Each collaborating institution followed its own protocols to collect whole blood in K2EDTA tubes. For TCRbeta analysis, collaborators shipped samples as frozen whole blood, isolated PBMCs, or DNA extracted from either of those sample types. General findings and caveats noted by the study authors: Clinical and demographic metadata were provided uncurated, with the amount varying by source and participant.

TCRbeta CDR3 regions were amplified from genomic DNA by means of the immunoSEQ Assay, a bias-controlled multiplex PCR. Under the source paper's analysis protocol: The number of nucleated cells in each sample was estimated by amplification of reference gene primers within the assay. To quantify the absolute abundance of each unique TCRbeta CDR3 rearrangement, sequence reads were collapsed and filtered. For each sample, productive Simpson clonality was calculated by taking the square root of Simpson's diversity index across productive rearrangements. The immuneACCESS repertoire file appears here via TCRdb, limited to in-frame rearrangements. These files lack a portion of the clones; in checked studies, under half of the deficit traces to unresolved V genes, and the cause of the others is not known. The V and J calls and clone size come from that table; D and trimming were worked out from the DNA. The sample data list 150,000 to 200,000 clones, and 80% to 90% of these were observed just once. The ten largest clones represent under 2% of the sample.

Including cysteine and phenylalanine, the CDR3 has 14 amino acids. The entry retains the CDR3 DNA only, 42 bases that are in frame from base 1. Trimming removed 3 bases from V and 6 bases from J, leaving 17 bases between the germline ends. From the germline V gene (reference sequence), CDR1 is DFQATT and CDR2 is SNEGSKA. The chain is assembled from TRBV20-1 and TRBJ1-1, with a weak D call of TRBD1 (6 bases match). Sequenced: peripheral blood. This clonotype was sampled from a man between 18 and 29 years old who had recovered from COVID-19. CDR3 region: CSASQAGAPPEAFF. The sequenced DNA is TGCAGTGCTAGTCAGGCAGGGGCACCGCCTGAAGCTTTCTTT.